This section outlines one TCR beta chain sequence together with its context. Unique molecular identifiers tagged individual cDNA molecules. TCRdb processed the 5' RACE reads anew with MiXCR; each CDR3 protein has one entry. The data contain about 71,000 distinct CDR3 sequences, around 15% of them seen just once; the ten biggest clones take up more than 12%. The sample comes from a study of early T cells in non-severe SARS-CoV-2 infection. About the research overall: Chains were unpaired, as sequencing was done on bulk RNA from unsorted whole blood.

The germline V gene has CDR1 ENHRY and CDR2 SYGVKD. V was trimmed by 4 bases and J by 8 bases, leaving 8 bases between them. The CDR3 consists of 11 residues. The sequenced material came from whole blood. The V and J genes are TRBV10-3 and TRBJ1-1; D is unresolved. This clonotype originated in an adult who was a healthcare worker with PCR-confirmed SARS-CoV-2 infection or an uninfected control (not recorded which). CDR3 amino acids: CAISGTEEAFF. CDR3 DNA: TGTGCCATCAGTGGAACAGAGGAAGCTTTCTTT.